These 12 T cell receptor beta chains share one sample of origin, sequenced in a study of T cells in Graves' hyperthyroidism and ophthalmopathy. RNA transcripts served as the template for amplifying TCR beta CDR3 regions. The TCR CDR3 was amplified in a first-round RT-PCR using the HTBI primer set. TCRdb redid the calling of the multiplex PCR reads with MiXCR, one entry per CDR3 protein. Among about 530,000 distinct CDR3 sequences listed, roughly 18% were seen once. Sequencing was performed on blood. These receptors were obtained from a woman between 18 and 29 years old with Graves' ophthalmopathy.

This clonotype was seen ten or more times. This sequence joins TRBV18 and TRBJ2-3; 10 positions agree with TRBD2. CDR1 KGHSH and CDR2 LQKENI come from the germline V gene. The CDR3 length is 16 residues. Trimming cost V 5 bases and J 2 bases; bases outside gene matches: 7. The CDR3 coding sequence is TGTGCCAGCTCATCGTGGACTAGCGGTTACACAGATACGCAGTATTTT. Translation: CASSSWTSGYTDTQYF.

This clonotype was seen ten or more times. The V gene is TRBV2, the J gene TRBJ2-2; 8 nucleotides align to TRBD2. V gave up 4 bases and J gave up 0 bases; unmatched junction bases: 16. The V gene's germline CDR1 is SNHLY and CDR2 FYNNEI. The CDR3 is made up of 20 amino acids. The DNA of the CDR3 is TGTGCCAGCAGTGTCTCCAACTCCTCTCCGGGACTAGCGAACACCGGGGAGCTGTTTTTT. Amino acid sequence: CASSVSNSSPGLANTGELFF.

The V and J genes are TRBV30 and TRBJ1-2, with unresolved D. Per the germline V gene, CDR1 is GTSNPN and CDR2 is SVGIG (reference sequence). Trimming removed 2 bases at V and 0 bases at J, with 7 bases between. The CDR3 contains 13 residues. CDR3 coding DNA: TGTGCCTGGAGTTTAGGAGCTAACTATGGCTACACCTTC. Its protein product is CAWSLGANYGYTF. Based on the CDR3 plus reference TRBV30 and TRBJ1-2, the full variable domain is SQTIHQWPATLVQPVGSPLSLECTVEGTSNPNLYWYRQAAGRGLQLLFYSVGIGQISSEVPQNLSASRPQDRQFILSSKKLLLSDSGFYLCAWSLGANYGYTFGSGTRLTVV.

V is TRBV15 and J is TRBJ2-5, with D perhaps given as TRBD1 or TRBD2 (5 bases each). The CDR3 totals 14 residues. Per the germline V gene, CDR1 is LNHNV and CDR2 is YYDKDF (reference sequence). V lost 6 bases, J lost 5 bases, and 16 bases lay in between. The CDR3 sequence is CATSTGTGRETQYF. In DNA, the CDR3 is TGTGCCACCAGTACGGGGACGGGGCGGGAGACCCAGTACTTC. The full variable domain, with the rest looked up from reference TRBV15 and TRBJ2-5, is DAMVIQNPRYQVTQFGKPVTLSCSQTLNHNVMYWYQQKSSQAPKLLFHYYDKDFNNEADTPDNFQSRRPNTSFCFLDIRSPGLGDTAMYLCATSTGTGRETQYFGPGTRLLVL.

This clonotype came up many times. The chain recombines TRBV20-1 with TRBJ2-7; 9 bases map to TRBD1. Germline assignment: CDR1 DFQATT and CDR2 SNEGSKA (reference sequence). The junction had 5 bases not matched to a gene; V was cut back by 4 bases and J by 7 bases. This CDR3 is 12 amino acids long. CDR3 amino acids: CSATGTGSEQYF. The CDR3 DNA reads as TGCAGTGCTACCGGGACAGGGAGTGAGCAGTACTTC.

At least ten counts were recorded for this clonotype. Here the CDR3 reads CASSLTPSGETQYF. The CDR3 DNA reads as TGTGCCAGCAGCTTAACGCCGAGCGGGGAGACCCAGTACTTC. The chain has TRBV7-3 and TRBJ2-5, with D possibly TRBD2 on 6 matching bases. The germline V gene encodes CDR1 SGHTA and CDR2 FQGTGA. The CDR3 has 14 residues. V was pared by 0 bases and J by 5 bases, with 10 bases between.

This clonotype was seen more than once but under ten times. An end of the junction does not agree with germline; a read error may underlie this. The rearrangement joins TRBV7-7 to TRBJ2-2, with D unclear. The V gene's germline CDR1 is SSHAT and CDR2 FNYEAQ (reference sequence). There are 14 residues in the CDR3. The CDR3 region has the DNA TGTGCTAGCAGCCCACGAGCTAACACCGGGGAGCTGTTTTTT. Translated: CASSPRANTGELFF.

This clonotype was counted many times. This chain uses TRBV30 with TRBJ2-1; 9 nucleotides line up with TRBD1. V was pared by 8 bases and J by 6 bases, with 11 bases of the junction left unmatched. Germline V lookup: CDR1 GTSNPN, CDR2 SVGIG (reference sequence). CDR3 size: 14 residues. CDR3 coding DNA: TGTGCCCTGGGACAGGGCGATAAAGGCAATGAGCAGTTCTTC. Protein: CALGQGDKGNEQFF.

This clonotype was counted ten times or more. V gene TRBV5-1 combines with J gene TRBJ1-1, with 10 bases lining up with TRBD1. The CDR3 consists of 14 residues. Germline V gene sequence: CDR1 SGHRS, CDR2 YFSETQ. V trimming: 8 bases; J trimming: 3 bases; junction bases outside the gene matches: 7. The CDR3 here is CASKDGTGDTEAFF. The CDR3 bases are TGCGCCAGTAAGGACGGGACAGGGGACACTGAAGCTTTCTTT.

This clonotype was found a few times. The chain combines TRBV27 with TRBJ2-7, with 7 bases identical to TRBD2. The V gene's germline CDR1 is MNHEY and CDR2 SMNVEV (reference sequence). J gave up 4 bases and V 4 bases, and 7 bases lay outside the gene matches. The CDR3 covers 14 residues. CDR3 amino acids: CASSSSGHQYEQYF. The CDR3 coding sequence is TGTGCCAGCAGTTCTAGCGGACACCAATACGAGCAGTACTTC.

This clonotype was seen a handful of times. This may be a read error, as it is one base from a much larger clone. The conserved phenylalanine or tryptophan is not found at the CDR3 terminus, so this likely reflects a read error. V and J are TRBV3-1 and TRBJ2-4, with 10 bases identical to TRBD1. The ends lost 3 bases at V and 7 bases at J; junction bases unmatched: 9. Looked up from germline, CDR1 is LGHDT and CDR2 is YNNKEL (reference sequence). The CDR3 extends over 16 amino acids. The CDR3: CASSQGRTGGGNIQYS. The DNA of the CDR3 is TGTGCCAGCAGCCAGGGTCGGACAGGGGGTGGGAACATTCAGTACTCC.

This clonotype has only a few counts. The gene calls are TRBV6-2 or TRBV6-3 and TRBJ1-2; D remains unclear. V was cut by 4 bases and J by 8 bases, with 20 bases left in between. The CDR3 contains 15 residues. Germline values: CDR1 MNHEY, CDR2 SVGEGT. The CDR3 is CASSSPVDSAGGYTF. For the CDR3, the DNA is TGTGCCAGCAGTTCCCCGGTTGATTCAGCGGGGGGCTACACCTTC.